The 31 T cell receptor beta chains given below trace back to one sample, sequenced in a study of cytomegalovirus exposure and HLA in healthy donors. Primers: 60 Vbeta forward and 13 Jbeta reverse. TCRdb's copy holds only in-frame clones and misses some; the assay was immunoSEQ multiplex PCR. This table has about 150,000 clones, 65% to 80% appearing once. Sequencing was done on a sample of PBMCs. The origin of the receptors is a human donor in good health.

This chain links TRBV7-2 with TRBJ1-1, with D possibly matching TRBD1 (5 bases). This CDR3 is 12 amino acids long. Germline CDR1 and CDR2: SGHTA and FQGNSA. V was pared by 5 bases and J by 9 bases, with 13 bases between. CDR3 coding DNA: TGTGCCAGCAGCCTCCGACAGACTCAAGCTTTCTTT. This codes for CASSLRQTQAFF.

The sample holds a few counts of this clone. The V gene is TRBV15, the J gene TRBJ1-5; no firm D call. The CDR3 totals 15 residues. Deletions cut 0 bases from V and 3 bases from J, with 9 bases between. The germline CDR1 and CDR2 sequences are LNHNV and YYDKDF (reference sequence). CDR3 DNA sequence: TGTGCCACCAGCAGAGATGGCTCCCTCAATCAGCCCCAGCATTTT. Translated: CATSRDGSLNQPQHF.

This clone has just one count. The chain couples TRBV19 to TRBJ1-3, with D possibly being TRBD1 (5 bases). The CDR3 runs to 17 residues. Trimming removed 2 bases from V and 8 bases from J, with 22 bases in between. From germline, CDR1 is LNHDA and CDR2 SQIVND (reference sequence). The CDR3 region has the DNA TGTGCCAGTAGTATAACGGAGGGCCATCGATGGGGACACACCATATATTTT. It yields the protein CASSITEGHRWGHTIYF.

This chain uses TRBV5-4 with TRBJ1-5; maybe TRBD1 (5 bases). Germline CDR1 is SGHNT and CDR2 is YYREEE (reference sequence). The CDR3 sequence is 14 residues long. Trimming stripped 2 bases from V and 1 base from J, with 7 bases between. The DNA for the CDR3 is TGTGCCAGCAGCTTAAGGGGAAGCAATCAGCCCCAGCATTTT. Encoded protein: CASSLRGSNQPQHF.

The J gene is TRBJ2-7, the V gene TRBV7-9, with a possible D match to TRBD1 (5 bases). V was trimmed by 4 bases and J by 6 bases, leaving 19 bases between them. Germline CDR1 SEHNR, CDR2 FQNEAQ (reference sequence). The CDR3 consists of 15 residues. The CDR3: CASSSPTKGPGEQYF. The CDR3 DNA sequence: TGTGCCAGCAGCTCGCCAACTAAGGGGCCGGGCGAGCAGTACTTC.

For the CDR3, the DNA is TGCGCCAGCAGCTTGGGGGGGGACTCTGGGGCCAACGTCCTGACTTTC. Protein sequence: CASSLGGDSGANVLTF. This rearrangement joins TRBV5-1 to TRBJ2-6; D perhaps matches TRBD2 (6 bases). The CDR3 spans 16 residues. Trimming took 0 bases from V and 0 from J, leaving 7 bases between them. Germline-derived CDR1 and CDR2 are SGHRS and YFSETQ.

The chain employs TRBV19 and TRBJ1-5, with 10 bases matching TRBD1. The trim removed 4 bases at V and 4 bases at J, leaving 4 bases unmatched. The CDR3 loop spans 15 amino acids. Germline CDR1 is LNHDA and CDR2 is SQIVND (reference sequence). CDR3 sequence (DNA): TGTGCCAGTAGTAGGGGGACAGGGGAGAATCAGCCCCAGCATTTT. Encoded protein: CASSRGTGENQPQHF.

J is TRBJ2-5 and V is TRBV2; 9 bases are a match to TRBD2. Germline CDR1 reads SNHLY; CDR2 reads FYNNEI. V shed 2 bases, J shed 2 bases, and the junction held 6 bases outside the gene matches. The CDR3 has 16 residues. CDR3 DNA sequence: TGTGCCAGCAGTGAATCCCCCAGCGGGGGGCAAGAGACCCAGTACTTC. Residues: CASSESPSGGQETQYF.

The genes are TRBV5-6 and TRBJ2-7; D not resolved. CDR1 and CDR2 (germline): SGHDT, YYEEEE. The CDR3 length is 11 residues. V was shortened by 1 base and J by 5 bases, with 4 bases between the two germline ends. In nucleotides, the CDR3 is TGTGCCAGCAGCTTGTTCGACGAGCAGTACTTC. This gives the protein CASSLFDEQYF.

This chain uses TRBV19 with TRBJ2-1, with TRBD1 matching 7 bases. From germline, CDR1 is LNHDA and CDR2 SQIVND (reference sequence). The junction had 4 bases not matched to a gene; V was cut back by 1 base and J by 1 base. This CDR3 spans 16 amino acids. The CDR3 nucleotides read TGTGCCAGTAGTATAGTCCGGACAGGTTCCTACAATGAGCAGTTCTTC. Its translation is CASSIVRTGSYNEQFF. The whole variable domain, remainder taken from reference TRBV19 and TRBJ2-1, is DGGITQSPKYLFRKEGQNVTLSCEQNLNHDAMYWYRQDPGQGLRLIYYSQIVNDFQKGDIAEGYSVSREKKESFPLTVTSAQKNPTAFYLCASSIVRTGSYNEQFFGPGTRLTVL.

This chain links TRBV19 with TRBJ2-2; the match to TRBD2 covers 11 bases. CDR3 length equals 15 residues. J lost 1 base, V lost 7 bases, and 2 bases had no gene match. Germline CDR1 LNHDA, CDR2 SQIVND (reference sequence). The CDR3 is CASTGTSGNTGELFF. The CDR3 bases are TGTGCCAGTACCGGGACTAGCGGGAACACCGGGGAGCTGTTTTTT.

The V and J genes are TRBV18 and TRBJ2-3; D not resolved. CDR1 KGHSH and CDR2 LQKENI come from the germline V gene. The CDR3 totals 14 residues. V lost 0 bases to trimming and J lost 1 base, with 5 bases between them. CDR3 sequence: CASSPPTRTDTQYF. For the CDR3, the DNA is TGTGCCAGCTCACCACCGACACGCACAGATACGCAGTATTTT.

The J gene is TRBJ2-1, the V gene TRBV19, with TRBD2 matching over 8 bases. Unmatched junction bases numbered 8, after V lost 6 bases and J lost 7 bases. The CDR3 length is 14 residues. Germline V gives CDR1 LNHDA, CDR2 SQIVND (reference sequence). The CDR3 nucleotides read TGTGCCAGTAGAGCGGGAGAAATGGGGAATGAGCAGTTCTTC. This codes for CASRAGEMGNEQFF.

J is TRBJ2-7 and V is TRBV5-1, with D perhaps matching TRBD2 (6 bases). The CDR3 sequence is 15 residues long. Trimming cost V 4 bases and J 1 base, with 15 bases left between them. Per germline, CDR1 SGHRS and CDR2 YFSETQ. As DNA, the CDR3 is TGCGCCAGCAGCATCCGGGACGGGGGATCCTACGAGCAGTACTTC. It yields the protein CASSIRDGGSYEQYF.

This chain links TRBV28 with TRBJ1-3; D is unresolved. The CDR3 is 18 residues long. V lost 2 bases and J 0 bases, leaving 17 bases between the germline ends. Germline V gene lookup returns CDR1 MDHEN and CDR2 SYDVKM. CDR3 in DNA: TGTGCCAGCAGTTTAGATTCCCCGAGTTCGGTCTCTGGAAACACCATATATTTT. This sequence encodes CASSLDSPSSVSGNTIYF.

The V gene is TRBV7-9, the J gene TRBJ2-7; TRBD1 aligns across 7 bases. This CDR3 contains 14 residues. V dropped 2 bases and J dropped 1; count of bases not matched to a gene: 2. Germline V lookup: CDR1 SEHNR, CDR2 FQNEAQ (reference sequence). CDR3 coding DNA: TGTGCCAGCAGCTTAACGGACAGGTCCTACGAGCAGTACTTC. Its protein product is CASSLTDRSYEQYF.

This chain links TRBV28 with TRBJ2-7; perhaps TRBD1 as D (7 bases). The CDR3 loop spans 14 amino acids. V lost 5 bases and J 4 bases, leaving 15 bases between the germline ends. From germline, CDR1 is MDHEN and CDR2 SYDVKM. The CDR3 sequence: CASSGGGAFYEQYF. CDR3 nucleotides: TGTGCCAGCAGTGGAGGGGGCGCGTTTTACGAGCAGTACTTC.

The genes are TRBV11-2 and TRBJ2-7; 10 bases agree with TRBD2. The V and J ends lost 4 bases and 3 bases, in that order; junction bases with no gene match: 9. This CDR3 is 16 amino acids long. Germline CDR1 SGHAT, CDR2 FQNNGV. The chain's CDR3 is CASSSILAGTLYEQYF. The CDR3 coding sequence is TGTGCCAGCAGCTCCATACTAGCGGGGACCCTCTACGAGCAGTACTTC.

The chain combines TRBV5-5 with TRBJ1-1, with 7 bases identical to TRBD1. Germline V gene lookup returns CDR1 SGHKS and CDR2 YYEKEE (reference sequence). The length of the CDR3 is 15 residues. V dropped 4 bases and J dropped 0; count of bases not matched to a gene: 6. As DNA, the CDR3 is TGTGCCAGCAGCGGTTCCACAGGGGTGAACACTGAAGCTTTCTTT. Amino acid sequence: CASSGSTGVNTEAFF.

This chain links TRBV7-7 with TRBJ2-3, with TRBD2 matching over 12 bases. V gave up 1 base and J gave up 0 bases; unmatched junction bases: 5. Germline V lookup: CDR1 SSHAT, CDR2 FNYEAQ (reference sequence). The length of the CDR3 is 18 residues. DNA for the CDR3: TGTGCCAGCAGCTTAGGGGGGACTAGCGGGCACAGCACAGATACGCAGTATTTT. This codes for CASSLGGTSGHSTDTQYF.

Only one count was recorded for this clone. The chain recombines TRBV15 with TRBJ2-3; D is undetermined. Germline assignment: CDR1 LNHNV and CDR2 YYDKDF (reference sequence). The CDR3 runs 14 residues. V was trimmed by 0 bases and J by 4 bases, leaving 8 bases between them. CDR3 loop: CATSRDRSADTQYF. The CDR3 bases are TGTGCCACCAGCAGAGATCGGTCCGCAGATACGCAGTATTTT.

The chain combines TRBV28 with TRBJ1-2; D may be TRBD1 (6 bases). Germline V gene sequence: CDR1 MDHEN, CDR2 SYDVKM. The V gene lost 8 bases and the J gene lost 8 bases, with 21 bases spanning the gap. This CDR3 comprises 14 residues. CDR3 sequence: CASATGRGGWGYTF. The CDR3 nucleotides read TGTGCCAGCGCCACGGGGAGGGGGGGGTGGGGCTACACCTTC.

The V and J genes are TRBV29-1 and TRBJ2-3, with TRBD2 identical over 13 bases. The CDR3 covers 15 residues. The V gene end was trimmed by 7 bases and the J gene end by 6 bases; junction bases not matched to a gene: 10. Germline V lookup: CDR1 SQVTM, CDR2 ANQGSEA. CDR3 amino acids: CSAGPGLAGSDTQYF. In DNA form, the CDR3 reads TGCAGCGCCGGACCGGGACTAGCGGGATCGGATACGCAGTATTTT.

V usage is TRBV6-4 and J usage is TRBJ1-1, with 10 bases aligning to TRBD1. The length of the CDR3 is 15 residues. In germline, CDR1 is MRHNA, CDR2 SNTAGT. The J segment lost 6 bases and the V segment lost 5 bases, leaving 9 bases of the junction unmatched. CDR3 amino acids: CASSPVDRGPAEAFF. The CDR3 DNA is TGTGCCAGCAGTCCAGTCGACAGGGGGCCGGCTGAAGCTTTCTTT.

The V and J genes are TRBV10-1 and TRBJ1-1; no definite D call. CDR1 and CDR2 (germline): WNHNN, SYGVQD (reference sequence). V was cut by 2 bases and J by 0 bases, with 7 bases left in between. This CDR3 is built from 14 residues. As DNA, the CDR3 is TGCGCCAGCAGTGAGGACGGGTTGAACACTGAAGCTTTCTTT. Its translation: CASSEDGLNTEAFF.

V is TRBV9 and J is TRBJ2-7; 7 nucleotides align to TRBD2. CDR3 length: 16 residues. After removal of 4 bases from V and 4 bases from J, the junction contained 14 bases not matched to a gene. Germline V gene lookup returns CDR1 SGDLS and CDR2 YYNGEE. The CDR3, as DNA: TGTGCCAGCAGCCCTCGCGGGTCGGGAGGTAAATACGAGCAGTACTTC. Translated, it gives CASSPRGSGGKYEQYF.

This clone has a single count. This sequence joins TRBV5-8 and TRBJ2-7; 11 bases are shared with TRBD1. Germline CDR1 SGHTS, CDR2 YDEGEE. The CDR3 length is 13 residues. V lost 2 bases to trimming and J lost 6 bases; unmatched junction nucleotides: 1. This chain's CDR3 is CASSFGTGGEQYF. In DNA, the CDR3 is TGTGCCAGCAGCTTCGGGACAGGGGGCGAGCAGTACTTC.

The genes are TRBV29-1 and TRBJ1-4, with D hard to call. This CDR3 contains 11 residues. The germline V and J ends were trimmed by 6 bases and 8 bases, with 10 bases remaining between them. CDR1 and CDR2 (germline): SQVTM, ANQGSEA. DNA of the CDR3: TGCAGCGTAAACCAGAACGAAAAACTGTTTTTT. It encodes CSVNQNEKLFF.

This clone has more than one count but fewer than ten. This chain connects TRBV5-1 to TRBJ2-2; TRBD2 aligns across 7 bases. With 1 base clipped from V and 5 bases from J, the junction kept 5 bases outside the gene matches. Germline V gives CDR1 SGHRS, CDR2 YFSETQ. The CDR3 is 15 residues long. The chain's CDR3 is CASSLNGRSTGELFF. DNA of the CDR3: TGCGCCAGCAGCTTGAACGGGAGGTCGACCGGGGAGCTGTTTTTT.

The chain employs TRBV7-6 and TRBJ2-7; 9 bases fit TRBD2. The CDR3 spans 16 residues. The trim removed 1 base at V and 0 bases at J, leaving 4 bases unmatched. CDR1 and CDR2 (germline): SGHVS, FNYEAQ. The CDR3 nucleotides are TGTGCCAGCAGCTTAGGGCCTAGCGGGGCCTCCTACGAGCAGTACTTC. Its translation is CASSLGPSGASYEQYF. The complete variable domain, with remaining parts taken from reference TRBV7-6 and TRBJ2-7, reads GAGVSQSPRYKVTKRGQDVALRCDPISGHVSLYWYRQALGQGPEFLTYFNYEAQQDKSGLPNDRFSAERPEGSISTLTIQRTEQRDSAMYRCASSLGPSGASYEQYFGPGTRLTVT.

The V call is TRBV11-3, the J call TRBJ2-1; possible D gene TRBD1, 5 bases. The CDR3 runs 13 residues. Trimming shortened V by 5 bases and J by 3 bases, and 8 bases separated the two germline ends. Germline V gene lookup returns CDR1 SGHNT and CDR2 YENEEA. CDR3 sequence (DNA): TGTGCCAGCAGCCCCGGACACTACAATGAGCAGTTCTTC. This codes for CASSPGHYNEQFF.